Listed here are 6 T cell receptor beta chains from one sample, sequenced in a study of T-cell reconstitution after alpha-beta-depleted transplantation in children. A TCRbeta library incorporating unique molecular identifiers was prepared. TCRdb independently ran MiXCR on the PCR reads; one entry per CDR3 protein. Found here are around 800,000 distinct CDR3 sequences, 15% to 20% of them singletons; the top ten hold around 5%. The sample here was PBMCs, mostly from graft donor cells, taken 360 days after TCRalphabeta/CD19-depleted stem cell transplant. These receptors originate from a male patient younger than 18 who had a stem cell transplant for acute lymphoblastic leukemia, so the T cells may come from the graft donor.

In its sample, this clonotype was seen a few times. The gene calls are TRBV6-5 and TRBJ2-1, with D tentatively TRBD1 (5 bases). The germline V gene encodes CDR1 MNHEY and CDR2 SVGAGI. The CDR3 spans 14 residues. The ends were cut back, 2 bases at V and 5 bases at J, with 10 bases in the middle. The chain's CDR3 is CASSYLGLHNEQFF. CDR3 nucleotide sequence: TGTGCCAGCAGTTACCTGGGGCTCCACAATGAGCAGTTCTTC.

This clonotype has just a few counts. The rearrangement links TRBV4-1 to TRBJ2-1, with a weak D call TRBD1 (5 bases). V dropped 1 base and J dropped 9 bases, with 19 bases sitting between them. CDR3 length: 16 amino acids. Germline CDR1 and CDR2: MGHRA and YSYEKL. CDR3 nucleotides: TGCGCCAGCAGCCAAGCCTTAGGGAAAGGGGTCACTGAGCAGTTCTTC. Encoded protein: CASSQALGKGVTEQFF.

CDR3 DNA sequence: TGCGCCAGCAGCTTTGGGGTTAGCGGGAGTTCCTACGAGCAGTACTTC. This translates into CASSFGVSGSSYEQYF. This chain connects TRBV5-1 to TRBJ2-7; 9 nucleotides match TRBD2. J gave up 1 base and V 2 bases, and 7 bases lay outside the gene matches. CDR1 SGHRS and CDR2 YFSETQ come from the germline V gene. CDR3 length equals 16 residues. Variable domain in full (rest from reference TRBV5-1 and TRBJ2-7): KAGVTQTPRYLIKTRGQQVTLSCSPISGHRSVSWYQQTPGQGLQFLFEYFSETQRNKGNFPGRFSGRQFSNSRSEMNVSTLELGDSALYLCASSFGVSGSSYEQYFGPGTRLTVT.

The chain couples TRBV27 to TRBJ2-7, with D hard to call. The V gene's germline CDR1 is MNHEY and CDR2 SMNVEV (reference sequence). The CDR3 totals 12 residues. The V gene lost 6 bases and the J gene lost 0 bases, with 6 bases spanning the gap. CDR3 amino acids: CASSVNSYEQYF. The CDR3 DNA reads as TGTGCCAGCAGCGTGAACTCCTACGAGCAGTACTTC.

The V and J genes are TRBV20-1 and TRBJ2-5; possibly TRBD1 for D (6 bases). V lost 1 base, J lost 2 bases, and 11 bases lay in between. The CDR3 spans 14 residues. Germline lookup yields CDR1 DFQATT and CDR2 SNEGSKA (reference sequence). The CDR3 DNA reads as TGCAGTGCTAGAGTATTCAGGGGACAAGAGACCCAGTACTTC. Protein sequence: CSARVFRGQETQYF.

This clonotype has a handful of counts. The rearrangement joins TRBV12-3 or TRBV12-4 to TRBJ1-4; a weak D match, TRBD1 (6 bases). V was clipped by 5 bases and J by 7 bases, with 17 bases between them. This CDR3 has 15 residues. CDR3 protein: CASSPAGTRGEKLFF. CDR3 nucleotides: TGTGCCAGCAGTCCTGCCGGGACACGGGGTGAAAAACTGTTTTTT.